A single T cell receptor (beta chain) is shown here with its context. The CDR3 has 15 amino acids. Per germline, CDR1 MRHNA and CDR2 SNTAGT. V lost 2 bases to trimming and J lost 7 bases; unmatched junction nucleotides: 5. The sample belongs to a study of blood T cell repertoires in COVID-19. About the research overall: Samples of COVID-19 (acute and convalescent) were obtained from the United States, Italy and Spain. From T cells, B-cell-depleted T cells, or PBMCs came the material, which was cDNA or gDNA.

Original processing notes: The assay estimated nucleated cells by amplifying reference gene primers. Profiled with immunoSEQ multiplex PCR; TCRdb holds only in-frame clones, not every one. V and J calls and clone size are those listed in that table; D and trimming were worked out from the DNA. The sample lists tens of thousands of clones, roughly 82% seen once, with roughly 8.7% in the top ten. This receptor was identified in a woman aged 80 or over with acute or convalescent COVID-19. Sequencing used peripheral blood. The J gene is TRBJ2-1, the V gene TRBV6-4, with TRBD2 matching over 10 bases. For the CDR3, the DNA is TGTGCCAGCAGTGACCAGCGGGGGGGCGGTAATGAGCAGTTCTTC. Its translation: CASSDQRGGGNEQFF.